These 7 T cell receptor beta chains share one sample of origin, sequenced in a study of tumor-infiltrating lymphocytes in primary liver carcinoma. It was unsorted whole blood that yielded blood RNA, and germline DNA was also extracted. Starting material of 500 to 600 ng total RNA yielded TCR beta cDNA via a constant-region primer. Modified slightly, ARM-PCR produced TCR beta libraries over three nested multiplex PCR rounds. PCR rounds one and two used TRBV1-TRBV30 forward primers with a C-beta reverse primer for 9 to 10 cycles each. TCRdb independently ran MiXCR on the multiplex PCR reads; one entry per CDR3 protein. Here the sample spans roughly 330,000 distinct CDR3 sequences, 65% being singletons. The sample taken for sequencing was peripheral blood. These receptors all come from a man aged 35 to 55 with primary liver carcinoma and hepatitis B virus infection.

Only a few counts were recorded for this clonotype. J is TRBJ1-3 and V is TRBV7-9; 7 nucleotides match TRBD1. Trimming removed 6 bases from V and 6 bases from J; junction bases left unmatched: 8. The CDR3 has 14 residues. Germline CDR1 is SEHNR and CDR2 is FQNEAQ (reference sequence). The CDR3 spells CASRPTGRINTIYF. The CDR3 bases are TGTGCCAGCAGGCCGACAGGGCGAATAAACACCATATATTTT.

As concerns this clonotype: The germline gene is not matched at one end of the junction; a read error may be the cause. The chain employs TRBV5-4 and TRBJ2-7; weak D call: TRBD2 (5 bases). The CDR3 is made up of 16 amino acids. Germline loops: CDR1 SGHNT, CDR2 YYREEE (reference sequence). CDR3 sequence reads: CASSLVDRKEAHEQYF. DNA of the CDR3: TGTGCCAGCAGCTTGGTGGATCGGAAGGAGGCCCACGAGCAGTACTTT.

The chain couples TRBV12-5 to TRBJ2-1; 12 bases are a match to TRBD2. The V gene end was trimmed by 5 bases and the J gene end by 5 bases; junction bases not matched to a gene: 25. Germline CDR1 is LGHNT and CDR2 is FRNRAP. The CDR3 is made up of 22 amino acids. CDR3 in DNA: TGTGCTAGTGGTCGTAGAGACCACCCCCTACTGACTAGCGGGAGCCCCAACAATGAGCAGTTCTTC. It yields the protein CASGRRDHPLLTSGSPNNEQFF.

As to this clonotype: Relative to the germline gene, one junction end is altered; a read error may explain this. The chain combines TRBV11-2 with TRBJ2-1, with D maybe TRBD2 (5 bases). The germline V gene has CDR1 SGHAT and CDR2 FQNNGV. The CDR3 consists of 13 residues. Here the CDR3 DNA reads TGTGCCAGTAGCTCTGAGGGAGCGAATGAGCAGTCCTTC. It translates to CASSSEGANEQSF.

This clonotype showed up just once. The missing conserved phenylalanine or tryptophan at the end of this CDR3 makes a read error likely. The chain is built from TRBV4-1 and TRBJ2-5; D is unresolved. CDR3 length: 15 residues. V lost 2 bases, J lost 1 base, and 11 bases lay in between. From germline, CDR1 is MGHRA and CDR2 YSYEKL. The DNA for the CDR3 is TGCGCCAGCAGCCAACTTCCAGATTTCCAAGAGACCCAGTACTTG. As protein: CASSQLPDFQETQYL.

In regard to this clonotype: A single base separates this from a much larger clone, so it may be a read error. J is TRBJ1-4 and V is TRBV6-5; D ambiguous. This CDR3 comprises 17 residues. CDR1 and CDR2 (germline): MNHEY, SVGAGI. This CDR3 is CASSYSPSGSGGEELFF. In nucleotides, the CDR3 is TGTGCCAGCAGTTACTCCCCCAGTGGAAGTGGAGGTGAAGAACTGTTTTTT.

This clonotype was detected only a few times. The CDR3 region is CATTGGNSNQPQHF. Written as DNA, the CDR3 is TGTGCCACAACTGGGGGGAATAGCAATCAGCCCCAGCATTTT. The gene calls are TRBV10-3 and TRBJ1-5; D is perhaps TRBD1 (5 bases). Germline V gene data show CDR1 as ENHRY and CDR2 as SYGVKD. This CDR3 spans 14 amino acids. Trimming took off 10 bases at V and 0 bases at J, with 13 bases between the two ends.